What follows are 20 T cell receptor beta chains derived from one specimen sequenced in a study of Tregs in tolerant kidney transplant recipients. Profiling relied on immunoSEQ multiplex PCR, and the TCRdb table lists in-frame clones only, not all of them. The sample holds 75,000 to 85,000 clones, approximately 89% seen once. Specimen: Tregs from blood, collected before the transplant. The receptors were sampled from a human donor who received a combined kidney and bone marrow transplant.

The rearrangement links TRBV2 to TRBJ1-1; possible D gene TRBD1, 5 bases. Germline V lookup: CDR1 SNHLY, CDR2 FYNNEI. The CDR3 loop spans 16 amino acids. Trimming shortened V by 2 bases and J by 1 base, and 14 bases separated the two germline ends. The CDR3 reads CASSERGAPSNTEAFF. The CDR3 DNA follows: TGTGCCAGCAGTGAAAGGGGTGCACCTTCGAACACTGAAGCTTTCTTT.

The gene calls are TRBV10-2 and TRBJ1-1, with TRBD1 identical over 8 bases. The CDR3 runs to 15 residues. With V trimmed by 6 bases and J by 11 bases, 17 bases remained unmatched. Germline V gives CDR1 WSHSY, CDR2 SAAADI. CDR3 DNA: TGCGCCAGCAGCTTTCCAGACAGGGGCCTTTTTTCGGCTTTCTTT. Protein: CASSFPDRGLFSAFF.

The CDR3, as DNA: TGTGCCAGCAGTCCCTACACTAGCGGGAGGGCCGGGGAGCAGTACTTC. Protein sequence: CASSPYTSGRAGEQYF. The gene calls are TRBV28 and TRBJ2-7; TRBD2 agrees at 13 bases. The V segment lost 5 bases and the J segment 7 bases; nucleotides outside the gene matches: 11. The CDR3 is 16 residues long. Germline values: CDR1 MDHEN, CDR2 SYDVKM.

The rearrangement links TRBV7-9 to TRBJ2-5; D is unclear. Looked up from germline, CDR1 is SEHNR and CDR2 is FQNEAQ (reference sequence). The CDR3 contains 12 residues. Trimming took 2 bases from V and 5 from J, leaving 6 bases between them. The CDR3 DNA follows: TGTGCCAGCAGCTTATACGGCGAGACCCAGTACTTC. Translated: CASSLYGETQYF.

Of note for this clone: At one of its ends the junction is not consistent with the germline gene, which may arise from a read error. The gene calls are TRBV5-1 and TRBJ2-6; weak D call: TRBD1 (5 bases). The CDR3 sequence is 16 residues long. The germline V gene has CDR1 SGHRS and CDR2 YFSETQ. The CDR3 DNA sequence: TGCGCCAGCAGCTTGGACGGACCCTCTGGGGCCAACGTCCCGACTTTC. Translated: CASSLDGPSGANVPTF.

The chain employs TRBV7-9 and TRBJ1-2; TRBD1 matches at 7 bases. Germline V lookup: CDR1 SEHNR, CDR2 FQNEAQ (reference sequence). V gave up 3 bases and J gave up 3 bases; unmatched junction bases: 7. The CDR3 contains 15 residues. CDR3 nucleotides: TGTGCCAGCAGCTTCCCCAGTGACAGGGACTATGGCTACACCTTC. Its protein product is CASSFPSDRDYGYTF.

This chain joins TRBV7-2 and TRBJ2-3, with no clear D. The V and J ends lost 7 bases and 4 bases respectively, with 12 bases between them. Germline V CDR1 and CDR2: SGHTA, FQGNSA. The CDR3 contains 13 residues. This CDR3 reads CASNVLGADTQYF. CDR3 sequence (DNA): TGTGCCAGCAACGTCCTAGGTGCAGATACGCAGTATTTT.

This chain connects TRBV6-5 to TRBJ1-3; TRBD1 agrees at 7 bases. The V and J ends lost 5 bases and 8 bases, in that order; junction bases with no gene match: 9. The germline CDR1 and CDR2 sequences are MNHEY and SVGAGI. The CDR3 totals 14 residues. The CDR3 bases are TGTGCCAGCAGTGGGGACAGAATTGTAGACACCATATATTTT. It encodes CASSGDRIVDTIYF.

The chain's CDR3 is CASSLGRGGGRVTGELFF. The CDR3 DNA reads as TGTGCCAGCAGCTTAGGCCGCGGGGGCGGGAGGGTCACCGGGGAGCTGTTTTTT. V and J are TRBV11-2 and TRBJ2-2, with 9 bases matching TRBD2. Germline CDR1 reads SGHAT; CDR2 reads FQNNGV. The CDR3 runs 18 residues. V lost 1 base and J lost 4; bases outside the gene matches: 10.

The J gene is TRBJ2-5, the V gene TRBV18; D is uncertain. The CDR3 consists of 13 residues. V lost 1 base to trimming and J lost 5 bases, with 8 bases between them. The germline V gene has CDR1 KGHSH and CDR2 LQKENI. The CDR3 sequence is CASSPRAEETQYF. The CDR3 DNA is TGTGCCAGCTCACCACGGGCAGAGGAGACCCAGTACTTC.

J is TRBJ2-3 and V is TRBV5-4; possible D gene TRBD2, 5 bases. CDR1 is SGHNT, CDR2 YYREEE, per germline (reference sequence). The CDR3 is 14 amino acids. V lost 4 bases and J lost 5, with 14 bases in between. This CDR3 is CASSQGRRIDTQYF. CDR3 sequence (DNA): TGTGCCAGCAGCCAAGGCAGGAGGATAGATACGCAGTATTTT.

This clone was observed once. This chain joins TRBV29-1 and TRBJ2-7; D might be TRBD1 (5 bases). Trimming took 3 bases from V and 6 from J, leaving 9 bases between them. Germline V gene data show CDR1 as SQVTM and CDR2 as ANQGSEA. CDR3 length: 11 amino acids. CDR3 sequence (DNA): TGCAGCGTTGATCAAAGGGGCGAGCAGTACTTC. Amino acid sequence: CSVDQRGEQYF.

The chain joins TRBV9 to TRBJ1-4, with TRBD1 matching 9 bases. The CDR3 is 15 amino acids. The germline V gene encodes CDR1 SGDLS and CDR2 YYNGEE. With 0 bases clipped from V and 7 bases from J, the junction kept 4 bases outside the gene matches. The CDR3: CASSVAGTGSEKLFF. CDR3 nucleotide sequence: TGTGCCAGCAGCGTAGCTGGGACAGGGTCTGAAAAACTGTTTTTT.

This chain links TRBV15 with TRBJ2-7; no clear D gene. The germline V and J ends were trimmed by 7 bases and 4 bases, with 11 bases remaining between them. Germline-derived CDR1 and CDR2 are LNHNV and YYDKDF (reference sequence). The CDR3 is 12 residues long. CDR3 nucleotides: TGTGCCACCACGGGTATCGGGTACGAGCAGTACTTC. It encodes CATTGIGYEQYF.

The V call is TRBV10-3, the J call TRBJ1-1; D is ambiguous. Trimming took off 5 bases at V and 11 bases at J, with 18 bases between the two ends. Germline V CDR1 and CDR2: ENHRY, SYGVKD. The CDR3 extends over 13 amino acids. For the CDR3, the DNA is TGTGCCATCAGTCAACAGAGTCCTTTTTGGGCTTTCTTT. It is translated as CAISQQSPFWAFF.

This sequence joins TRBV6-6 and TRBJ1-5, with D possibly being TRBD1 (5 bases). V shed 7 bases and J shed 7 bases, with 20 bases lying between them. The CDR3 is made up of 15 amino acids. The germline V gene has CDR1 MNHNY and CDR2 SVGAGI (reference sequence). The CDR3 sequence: CASNRDHILVQPQHF. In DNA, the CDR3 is TGTGCCAGCAATCGGGACCATATACTCGTACAGCCCCAGCATTTT.

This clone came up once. CDR3 region: CASSQRSGATKMENVLTF. The CDR3 DNA follows: TGTGCCAGCAGCCAAAGGTCAGGGGCTACCAAAATGGAAAACGTCCTGACTTTC. The rearrangement uses TRBV4-2 and TRBJ2-6, with D possibly being TRBD1 (6 bases). The CDR3 loop spans 18 amino acids. Trimming cost V 2 bases and J 10 bases, with 24 bases left between them. Germline V CDR1 and CDR2: LGHNA, YNFKEQ.

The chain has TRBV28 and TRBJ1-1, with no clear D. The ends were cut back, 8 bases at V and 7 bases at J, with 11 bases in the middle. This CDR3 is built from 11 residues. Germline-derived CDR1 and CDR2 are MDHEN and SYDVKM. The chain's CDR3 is CASGNVVEAFF. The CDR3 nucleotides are TGTGCCAGCGGTAACGTGGTTGAAGCTTTCTTT.

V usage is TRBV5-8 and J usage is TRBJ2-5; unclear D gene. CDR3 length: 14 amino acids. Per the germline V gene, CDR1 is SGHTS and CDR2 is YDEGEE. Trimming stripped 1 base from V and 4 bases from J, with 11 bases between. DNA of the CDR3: TGTGCCAGCAGCTTGTTGCGGACGGGAGAGACCCAGTACTTC. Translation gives CASSLLRTGETQYF.

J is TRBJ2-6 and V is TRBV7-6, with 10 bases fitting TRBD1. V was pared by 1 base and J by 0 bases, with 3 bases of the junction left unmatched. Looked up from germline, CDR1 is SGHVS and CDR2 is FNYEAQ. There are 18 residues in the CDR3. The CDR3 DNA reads TGTGCCAGCAGCTTAGTGGGGACAGGGGCCTCTGGGGCCAACGTCCTGACTTTC. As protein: CASSLVGTGASGANVLTF.